This T cell receptor beta chain was obtained from a study of T cells in Graves' hyperthyroidism and ophthalmopathy (dated by TCRdb to between 2018 and 2020). Regarding the research as a whole: Peripheral blood samples were taken at initial diagnosis, before any treatment was given. A discovery cohort of about a hundred patients, 43 with Graves' ophthalmopathy and about 60 with stable Graves' hyperthyroidism, was used to find distinguishing TCR V-J signatures. An independent validation cohort of around 19 hyperthyroidism patients and approximately 17 patients who later progressed to ophthalmopathy tested prospective prediction of ophthalmopathy. For training and testing, the roughly 100 patients in the discovery cohort were randomly divided in a 7:3 ratio. In more than 5 Graves' hyperthyroidism patients, the study also compared T-cell repertoires from thyroid tissue with T-cell repertoires from blood. After sampling, hyperthyroidism patients received methimazole starting at 30 mg daily, and ophthalmopathy patients received high-dose intravenous methylprednisolone. According to the paper, TCR Vbeta CDR3 sequencing was carried out on 120 to 150 peripheral blood samples, which came from some 41 ophthalmopathy, some 73 hyperthyroidism and about 17 progressor patients.

This clonotype was detected many times. Its target antigen remains unknown. No clone much larger than this one lies a single base away; base qualities are absent. Amplification of TCR beta CDR3 regions was carried out from RNA transcripts. The TCR CDR3 was subjected to a first round of RT-PCR using the HTBI primer set and the Qiagen OneStep RT-PCR kit. The libraries were constructed in a second round of multiplex PCR and then size-selected and purified. The libraries were sequenced on an Illumina HiSeq2000 using paired-end 100 bp reads. Turning to the authors' computational methods: SOAPnuke was used to process the raw data, throwing out any read that contained adapters or uncalled bases, had a mean Phred below 15, or lacked an exact constant-primer or identifier match. High-quality paired reads were merged with COPE v1.2.5, and unique nucleotide sequences were defined as clonotypes. MiTCR v1.1 was used to align the clonotypes against IMGT TRBV, TRBD and TRBJ reference segments. Only V-J combinations with frequency above 0.0001, covering about 99% of repertoires, were analysed. A TCS score was defined as the ratio of F50 (clonal expansion) to E x V (chaos), with BLOSUM62-based TCRdist applied between CDR3 peptides within each V-J. Welch's t-statistics and random forest reduced 500 to 550 V-J features to some 14, which were used in a naive Bayes classifier (R e1071). The similarity between thyroid and blood repertoires was quantified using the Morisita-Horn index. TCRdb reran the public reads through fastp at Q25 and MiXCR, keeping productive beta chains. CDR3 protein sequences are deduplicated, and each keeps its most common genes and DNA. These V and J calls rely on TCRdb rather than the paper's analysis. In all, the sample holds 640,000 or so distinct CDR3 sequences, and about 14% of those were seen once. The top ten constitute about 4% of the sample.

General conclusions and limits of the study: In validation, the model predicted progression to ophthalmopathy a median of roughly 6.1 months before onset, with roughly 71% sensitivity and 72.22% specificity. Most expanded thyroid clonotypes (frequency above 0.001) were also found in blood, which suggests that blood repertoires may mirror thyroid immune responses. Sample size was not statistically predetermined, and blinding of investigators to group allocation was not performed. A model built on a 13 V-J signature distinguished ophthalmopathy from stable hyperthyroidism, reaching roughly 88% sensitivity and about 81% specificity in cross-validation and 80%/75% in testing.

Ophthalmopathy patients had moderately to severely active disease, with a Clinical Activity Score of 3 or more, a NOSPECS grade of 4 or more, and a disease duration of less than 3 months. Any patient with an uncontrolled infection, another autoimmune disease, pregnancy or lactation was excluded. Clinical symptoms, serum thyroxine and TRAb, thyroid ultrasound, and orbital computed tomography formed the basis for the diagnoses. PBMCs were separated from around 9.1 ml of fresh peripheral blood using Ficoll-Paque density gradient centrifugation. Trizol reagent was used to extract total RNA, and RNA quality was then checked on an Agilent 2100 Bioanalyzer. Sequenced material: blood. The clonotype comes from a woman aged 40 to 50 with Graves' ophthalmopathy.

DNA sequence: TGTGCCAGCAGCGAGATGGCCGGGGAGCTGTTTTTT. Its coded protein is CASSEMAGELFF. Recombination connected TRBV27 to TRBJ2-2; no D gene is confidently identified. From cysteine to phenylalanine, the CDR3 is 12 amino acids long. Only the CDR3 portion is preserved as DNA: 36 bases, with reading frame beginning at the first base. CDR1 is given as MNHEY and CDR2 as SMNVEV, both from the germline V gene (reference sequence). V and J are truncated by 6 bases and 6 bases respectively, leaving an intervening sequence of 8 bases.